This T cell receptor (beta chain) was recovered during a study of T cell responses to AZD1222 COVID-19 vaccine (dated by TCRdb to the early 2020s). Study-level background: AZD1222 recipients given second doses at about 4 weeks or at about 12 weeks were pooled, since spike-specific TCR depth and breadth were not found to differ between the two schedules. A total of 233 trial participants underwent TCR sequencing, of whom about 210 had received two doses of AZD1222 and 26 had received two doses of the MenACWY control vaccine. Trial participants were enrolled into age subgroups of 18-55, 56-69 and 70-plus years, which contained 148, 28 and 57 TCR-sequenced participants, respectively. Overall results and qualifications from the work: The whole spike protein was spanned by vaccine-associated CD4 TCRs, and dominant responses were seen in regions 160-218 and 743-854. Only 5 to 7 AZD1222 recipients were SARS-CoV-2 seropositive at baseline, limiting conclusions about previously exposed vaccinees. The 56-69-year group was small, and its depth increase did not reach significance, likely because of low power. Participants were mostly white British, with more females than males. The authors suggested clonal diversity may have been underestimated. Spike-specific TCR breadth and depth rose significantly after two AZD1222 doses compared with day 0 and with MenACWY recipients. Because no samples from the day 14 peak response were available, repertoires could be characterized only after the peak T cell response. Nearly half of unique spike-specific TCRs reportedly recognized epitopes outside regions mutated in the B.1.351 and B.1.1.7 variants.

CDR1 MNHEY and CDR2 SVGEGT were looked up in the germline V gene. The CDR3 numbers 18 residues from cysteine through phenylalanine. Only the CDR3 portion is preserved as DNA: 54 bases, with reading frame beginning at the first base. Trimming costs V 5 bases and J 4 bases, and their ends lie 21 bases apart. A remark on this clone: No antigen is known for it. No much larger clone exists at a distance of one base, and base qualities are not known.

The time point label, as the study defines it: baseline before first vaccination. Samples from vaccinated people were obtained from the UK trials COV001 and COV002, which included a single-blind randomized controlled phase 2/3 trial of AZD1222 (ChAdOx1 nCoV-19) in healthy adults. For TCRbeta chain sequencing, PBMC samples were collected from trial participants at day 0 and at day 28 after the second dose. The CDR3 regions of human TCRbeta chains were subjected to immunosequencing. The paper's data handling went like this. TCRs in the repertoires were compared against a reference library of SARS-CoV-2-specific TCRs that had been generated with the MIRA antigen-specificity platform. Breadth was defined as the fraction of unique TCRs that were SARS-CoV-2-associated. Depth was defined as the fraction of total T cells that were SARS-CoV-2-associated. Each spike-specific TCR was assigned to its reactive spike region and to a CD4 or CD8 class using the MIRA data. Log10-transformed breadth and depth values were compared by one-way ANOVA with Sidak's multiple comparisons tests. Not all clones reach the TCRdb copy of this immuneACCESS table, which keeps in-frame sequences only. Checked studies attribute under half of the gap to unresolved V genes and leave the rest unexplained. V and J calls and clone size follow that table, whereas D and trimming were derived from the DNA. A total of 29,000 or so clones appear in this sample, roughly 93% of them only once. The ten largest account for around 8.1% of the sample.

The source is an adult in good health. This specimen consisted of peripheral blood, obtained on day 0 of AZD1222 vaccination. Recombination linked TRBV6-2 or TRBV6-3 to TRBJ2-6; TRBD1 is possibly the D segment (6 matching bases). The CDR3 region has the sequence CASSIPGTYTAGANVLTF. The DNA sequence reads TGTGCCAGCAGTATACCCGGGACATATACCGCCGGGGCCAACGTCCTGACTTTC.